This TCR beta chain was identified during a study of yellow fever vaccine responses in identical twins (dated by TCRdb to the late 2010s). The study in broad terms: In the study, vaccine-responding T cell clones were precisely tracked in identical twins. What the authors observed across the whole study: According to the authors, in identical twins the way T cells responded to vaccination appeared partly convergent and partly personalized.

Libraries were prepared through RT-PCR. Reads for this sample came from an Illumina HiSeq 2500. The public reads were run again by TCRdb, first through fastp at Q25 and then through MiXCR, and only productive beta chains were kept. CDR3 protein duplicates are merged, each entry listing the most common genes and DNA. The sample table holds approximately 1,000 distinct CDR3 sequences, of which approximately 81% were seen once. The ten largest clones represent around 7% of the sample. This clonotype was seen only once. Its antigen is unknown. Base qualities are not at hand, and no much larger clone is one base apart. One read alone is a weak basis. The source is a woman between 18 and 30 years old who received the yellow fever vaccine. Donor details come from another sample of the same person, matched by shared clones. Sequences were derived from T cells from blood (PBMCs), unsorted or a sorted subset (not recorded which), sampled before or after yellow fever vaccination (not recorded which).

The DNA reads TGTGCCAGCAGCTTCGTCATCAGCGGGAGGGCCGGTAATGAGCAGTTCTTC. It encodes CASSFVISGRAGNEQFF. The sequence links TRBV11-3 to TRBJ2-1, and TRBD2 aligns with 10 junction nucleotides. CDR1 and CDR2, looked up from the germline V gene, are SGHNT and YENEEA. The V end gives up 3 bases and the J end 7 bases, leaving 12 bases in the junction not matched to a gene. Measured from the cysteine to the phenylalanine, the CDR3 is 17 residues long. Only the CDR3 region is kept as DNA, spanning 51 bases read in frame from base 1.